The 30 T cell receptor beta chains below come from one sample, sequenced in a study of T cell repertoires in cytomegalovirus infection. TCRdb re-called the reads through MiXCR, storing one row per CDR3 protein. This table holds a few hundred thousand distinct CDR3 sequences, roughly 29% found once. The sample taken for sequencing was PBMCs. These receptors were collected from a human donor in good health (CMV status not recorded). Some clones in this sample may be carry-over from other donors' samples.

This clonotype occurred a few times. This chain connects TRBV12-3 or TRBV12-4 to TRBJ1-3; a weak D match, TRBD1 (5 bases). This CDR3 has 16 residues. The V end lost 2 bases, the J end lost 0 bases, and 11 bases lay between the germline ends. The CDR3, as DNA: TGTGCCAGCAGTTTAACGCCAGGGCACTCTGGAAACACCATATATTTT. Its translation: CASSLTPGHSGNTIYF.

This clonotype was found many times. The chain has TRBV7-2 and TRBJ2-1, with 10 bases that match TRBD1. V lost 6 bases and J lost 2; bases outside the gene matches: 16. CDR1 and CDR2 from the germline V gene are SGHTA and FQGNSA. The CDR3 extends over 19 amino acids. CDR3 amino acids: CASSRSDRGLGGAYNEQFF. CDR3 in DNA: TGTGCCAGCAGTCGATCGGACAGGGGGTTAGGAGGTGCCTACAATGAGCAGTTCTTC.

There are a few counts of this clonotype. Written as DNA, the CDR3 is TGTGCCAGTAGTCCTATCTCGGTGGGGAACACTGAAGCTTTCTTT. Translated: CASSPISVGNTEAFF. The gene calls are TRBV19 and TRBJ1-1; D gene ambiguous. Germline values: CDR1 LNHDA, CDR2 SQIVND (reference sequence). The length of the CDR3 is 15 residues. The ends were cut back, 5 bases at V and 1 base at J, with 14 bases in the middle.

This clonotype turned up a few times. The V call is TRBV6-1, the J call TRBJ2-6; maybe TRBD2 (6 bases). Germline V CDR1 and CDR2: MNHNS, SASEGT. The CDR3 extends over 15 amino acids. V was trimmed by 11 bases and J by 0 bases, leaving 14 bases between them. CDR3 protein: CAVGRDFSGANVLTF. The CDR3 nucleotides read TGTGCCGTGGGCAGGGACTTCTCTGGGGCCAACGTCCTGACTTTC.

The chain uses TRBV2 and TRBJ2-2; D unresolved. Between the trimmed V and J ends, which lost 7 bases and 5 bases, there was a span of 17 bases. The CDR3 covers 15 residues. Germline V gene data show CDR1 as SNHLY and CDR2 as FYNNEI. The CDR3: CASTTREHRTGELFF. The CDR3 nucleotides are TGTGCCAGCACCACGAGAGAACATCGGACCGGGGAGCTGTTTTTT.

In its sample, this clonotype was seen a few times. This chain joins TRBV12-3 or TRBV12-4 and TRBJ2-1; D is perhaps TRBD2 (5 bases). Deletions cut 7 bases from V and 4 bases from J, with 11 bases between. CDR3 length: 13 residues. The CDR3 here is CASTESGYNEQFF. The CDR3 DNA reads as TGTGCCAGCACCGAATCGGGGTACAATGAGCAGTTCTTC.

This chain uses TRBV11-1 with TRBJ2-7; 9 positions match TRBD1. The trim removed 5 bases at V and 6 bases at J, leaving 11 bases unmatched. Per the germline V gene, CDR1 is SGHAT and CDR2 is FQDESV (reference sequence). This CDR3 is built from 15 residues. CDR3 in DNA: TGTGCCAGCAGCCCCAGACGGGACAGGGCGGCCGAGCAGTACTTC. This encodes CASSPRRDRAAEQYF. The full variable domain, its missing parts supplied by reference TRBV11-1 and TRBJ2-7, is EAEVAQSPRYKITEKSQAVAFWCDPISGHATLYWYRQILGQGPELLVQFQDESVVDDSQLPKDRFSAERLKGVDSTLKIQPAELGDSAMYLCASSPRRDRAAEQYFGPGTRLTVT.

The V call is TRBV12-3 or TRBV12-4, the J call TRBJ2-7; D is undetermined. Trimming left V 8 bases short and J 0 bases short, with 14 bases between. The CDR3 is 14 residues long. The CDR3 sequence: CASCVGDTSYEQYF. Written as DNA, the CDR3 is TGTGCCAGCTGTGTCGGTGATACCTCCTACGAGCAGTACTTC.

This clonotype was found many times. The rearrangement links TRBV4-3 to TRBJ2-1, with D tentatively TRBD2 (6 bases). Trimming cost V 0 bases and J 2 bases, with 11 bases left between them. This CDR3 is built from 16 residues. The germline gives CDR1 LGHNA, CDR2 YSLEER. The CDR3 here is CASSQDVWGAYNEQFF. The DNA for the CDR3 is TGCGCCAGCAGCCAAGACGTGTGGGGGGCCTACAATGAGCAGTTCTTC.

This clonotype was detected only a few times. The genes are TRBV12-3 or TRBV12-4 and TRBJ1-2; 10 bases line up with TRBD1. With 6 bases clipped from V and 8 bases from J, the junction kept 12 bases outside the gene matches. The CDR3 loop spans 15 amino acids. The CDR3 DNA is TGTGCCAGCAGGCCCTCGGGACAGGGGAAGTACGGCTACACCTTC. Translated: CASRPSGQGKYGYTF.

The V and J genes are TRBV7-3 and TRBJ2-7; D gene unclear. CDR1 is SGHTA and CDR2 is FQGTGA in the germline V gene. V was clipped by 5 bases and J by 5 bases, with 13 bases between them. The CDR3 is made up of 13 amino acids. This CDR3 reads CASSPIPSDEQYF. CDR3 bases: TGTGCCAGCAGCCCGATACCATCCGACGAGCAGTACTTC. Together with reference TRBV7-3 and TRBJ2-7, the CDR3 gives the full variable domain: GAGVSQTPSNKVTEKGKYVELRCDPISGHTALYWYRQSLGQGPEFLIYFQGTGAADDSGLPNDRFFAVRPEGSVSTLKIQRTERGDSAVYLCASSPIPSDEQYFGPGTRLTVT.

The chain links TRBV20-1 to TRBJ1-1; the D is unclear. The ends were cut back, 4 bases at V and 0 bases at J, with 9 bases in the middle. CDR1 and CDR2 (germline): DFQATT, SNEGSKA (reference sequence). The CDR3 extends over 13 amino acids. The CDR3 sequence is CSATDGMNTEAFF. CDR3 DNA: TGCAGTGCTACTGACGGCATGAACACTGAAGCTTTCTTT.

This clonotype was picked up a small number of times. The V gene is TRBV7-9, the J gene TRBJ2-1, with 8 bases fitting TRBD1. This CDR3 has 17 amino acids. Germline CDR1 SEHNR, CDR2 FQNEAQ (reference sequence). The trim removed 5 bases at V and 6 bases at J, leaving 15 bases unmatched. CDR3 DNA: TGTGCCAGCAGCGTTGACAGGGGTCCAAGGACTGGCAATGAGCAGTTCTTC. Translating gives CASSVDRGPRTGNEQFF.

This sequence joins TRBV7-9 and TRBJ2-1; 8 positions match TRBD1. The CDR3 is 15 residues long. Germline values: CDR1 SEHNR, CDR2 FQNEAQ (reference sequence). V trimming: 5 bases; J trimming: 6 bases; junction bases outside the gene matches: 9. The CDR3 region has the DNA TGTGCCAGCAGCCCGCAGCGGACAGGGTTCAATGAGCAGTTCTTC. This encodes CASSPQRTGFNEQFF.

For the CDR3, the DNA is TGTGCCATCAGTGGGGCCTTGACAGGGTCCATCCACGAGCAGTACTTC. As protein: CAISGALTGSIHEQYF. The V and J genes are TRBV10-3 and TRBJ2-7; TRBD1 agrees at 7 bases. V lost 4 bases and J lost 5; bases outside the gene matches: 14. Germline-derived CDR1 and CDR2 are ENHRY and SYGVKD. This CDR3 has 16 amino acids.

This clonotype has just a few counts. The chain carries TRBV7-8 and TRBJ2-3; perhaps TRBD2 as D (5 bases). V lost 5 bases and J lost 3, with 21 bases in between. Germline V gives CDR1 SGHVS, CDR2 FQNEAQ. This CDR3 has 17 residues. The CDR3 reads CASSGPDLYLKTDTQYF. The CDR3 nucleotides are TGTGCCAGCAGCGGACCGGACTTATACTTGAAAACAGATACGCAGTATTTT. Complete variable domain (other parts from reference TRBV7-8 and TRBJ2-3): GAGVSQSPRYKVAKRGQDVALRCDPISGHVSLFWYQQALGQGPEFLTYFQNEAQLDKSGLPSDRFFAERPEGSVSTLKIQRTQQEDSAVYLCASSGPDLYLKTDTQYFGPGTRLTVL.

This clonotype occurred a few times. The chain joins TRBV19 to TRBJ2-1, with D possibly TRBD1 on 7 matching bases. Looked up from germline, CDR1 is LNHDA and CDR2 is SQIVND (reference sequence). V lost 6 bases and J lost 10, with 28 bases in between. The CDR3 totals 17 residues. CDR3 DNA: TGTGCCAGTAGCCCCCCCAACAGGGGAGGATACAAAATGGAGCAGTTCTTC. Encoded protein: CASSPPNRGGYKMEQFF.

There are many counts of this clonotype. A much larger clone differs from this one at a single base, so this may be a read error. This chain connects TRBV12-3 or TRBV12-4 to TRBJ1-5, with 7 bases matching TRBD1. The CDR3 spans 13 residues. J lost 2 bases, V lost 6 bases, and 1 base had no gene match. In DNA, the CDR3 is TGTGCCAGCAGCGACAGGGGCAATCAGCCCCAGCATTTT. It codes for CASSDRGNQPQHF.

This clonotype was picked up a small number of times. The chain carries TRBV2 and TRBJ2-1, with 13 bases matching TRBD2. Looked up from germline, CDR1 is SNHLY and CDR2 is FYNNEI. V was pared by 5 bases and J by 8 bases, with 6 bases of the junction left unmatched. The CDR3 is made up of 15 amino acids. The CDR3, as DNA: TGTGCCAGCAGTCAGTGGACTAGCGGGAGCGATGAGCAGTTCTTC. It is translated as CASSQWTSGSDEQFF.

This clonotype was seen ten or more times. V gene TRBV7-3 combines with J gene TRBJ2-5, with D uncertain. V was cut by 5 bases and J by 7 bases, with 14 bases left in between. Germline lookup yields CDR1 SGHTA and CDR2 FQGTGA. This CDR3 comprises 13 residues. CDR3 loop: CASSPAPRGTQYF. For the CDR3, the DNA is TGTGCCAGCAGCCCGGCCCCAAGAGGGACCCAGTACTTC.

The CDR3 sequence: CASSLGMKVGLFF. The CDR3 nucleotides are TGTGCCAGCAGCTTGGGGATGAAGGTGGGGCTGTTTTTT. V usage is TRBV5-5 and J usage is TRBJ2-2; D not resolved. Deletions cut 0 bases from V and 13 bases from J, with 13 bases between. There are 13 residues in the CDR3. Germline lookup yields CDR1 SGHKS and CDR2 YYEKEE (reference sequence). The variable domain in full, completed from reference TRBV5-5 and TRBJ2-2, reads DAGVTQSPTHLIKTRGQQVTLRCSPISGHKSVSWYQQVLGQGPQFIFQYYEKEERGRGNFPDRFSARQFPNYSSELNVNALLLGDSALYLCASSLGMKVGLFFGEGSRLTVL.

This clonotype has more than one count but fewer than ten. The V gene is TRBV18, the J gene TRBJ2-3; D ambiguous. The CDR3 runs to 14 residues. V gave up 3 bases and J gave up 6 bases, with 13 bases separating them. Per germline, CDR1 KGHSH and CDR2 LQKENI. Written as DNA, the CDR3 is TGTGCCAGCTCACCCCGGCAGGCGGTTGATACGCAGTATTTT. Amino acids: CASSPRQAVDTQYF.

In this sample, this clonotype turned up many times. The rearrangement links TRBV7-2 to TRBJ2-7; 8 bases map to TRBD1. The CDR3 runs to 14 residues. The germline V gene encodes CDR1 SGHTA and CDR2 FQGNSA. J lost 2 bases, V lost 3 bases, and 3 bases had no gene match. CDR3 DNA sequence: TGTGCCAGCAGCTTCCGGGACAGGCCCTACGAGCAGTACTTC. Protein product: CASSFRDRPYEQYF.

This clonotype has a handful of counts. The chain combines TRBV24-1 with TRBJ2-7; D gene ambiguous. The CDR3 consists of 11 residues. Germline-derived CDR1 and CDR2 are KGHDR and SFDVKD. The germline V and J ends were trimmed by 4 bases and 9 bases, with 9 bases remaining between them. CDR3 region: CATSDVFGQYF. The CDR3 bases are TGTGCCACCAGTGACGTGTTCGGGCAGTACTTC.

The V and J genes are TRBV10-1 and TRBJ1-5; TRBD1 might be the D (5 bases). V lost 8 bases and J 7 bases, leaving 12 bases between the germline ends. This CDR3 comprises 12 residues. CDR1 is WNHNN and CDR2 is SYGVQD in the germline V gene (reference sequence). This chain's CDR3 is CASGDGGQPQHF. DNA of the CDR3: TGCGCCAGCGGGGATGGGGGACAGCCCCAGCATTTT.

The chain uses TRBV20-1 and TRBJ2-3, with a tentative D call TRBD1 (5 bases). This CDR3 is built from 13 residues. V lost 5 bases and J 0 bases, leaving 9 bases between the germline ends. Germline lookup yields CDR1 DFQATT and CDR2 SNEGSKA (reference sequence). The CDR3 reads CSARQGSTDTQYF. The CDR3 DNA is TGCAGTGCTCGGCAGGGTAGCACAGATACGCAGTATTTT.

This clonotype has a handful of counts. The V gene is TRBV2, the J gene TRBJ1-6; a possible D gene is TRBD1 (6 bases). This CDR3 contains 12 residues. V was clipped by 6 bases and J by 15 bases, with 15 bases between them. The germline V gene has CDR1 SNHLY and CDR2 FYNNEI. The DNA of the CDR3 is TGTGCCAGCAGGGCCGACGGACAGCACCTCCACTTT. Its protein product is CASRADGQHLHF.

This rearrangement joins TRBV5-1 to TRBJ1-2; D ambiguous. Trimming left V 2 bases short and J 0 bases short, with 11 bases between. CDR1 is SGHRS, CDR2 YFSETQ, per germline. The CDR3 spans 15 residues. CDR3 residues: CASSLMASPNYGYTF. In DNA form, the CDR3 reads TGCGCCAGCAGCTTAATGGCGTCCCCTAACTATGGCTACACCTTC.

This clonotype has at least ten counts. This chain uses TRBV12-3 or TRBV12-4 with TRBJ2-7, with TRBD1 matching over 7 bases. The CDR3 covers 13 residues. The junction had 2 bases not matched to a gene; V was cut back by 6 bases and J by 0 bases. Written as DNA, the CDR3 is TGTGCCAGCAGGGGACAGTTCTCCTACGAGCAGTACTTC. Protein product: CASRGQFSYEQYF.

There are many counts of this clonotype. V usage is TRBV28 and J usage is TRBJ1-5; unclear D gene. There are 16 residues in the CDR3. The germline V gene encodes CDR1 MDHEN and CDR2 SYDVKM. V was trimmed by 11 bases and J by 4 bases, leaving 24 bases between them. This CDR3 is CAALPPSMGENQPQHF. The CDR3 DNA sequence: TGTGCCGCCCTCCCTCCGAGCATGGGAGAAAATCAGCCCCAGCATTTT.